What follows is one T cell receptor beta chain and its context. The antigen is unknown. These data come from a study of blood T cells in healthy people across ages. The study's findings and limits: TCR beta diversity per million T cells fell roughly linearly with age.

It was with a sample-barcoded 5' primer and a J-beta primer mix that a second PCR of roughly 7 to 12 cycles was run. TCRdb reprocessed the 5' RACE reads via MiXCR and lists one record per CDR3 protein. The sample consists of approximately 600,000 distinct CDR3 sequences, under 65% of them appearing once. This CDR3 is 16 amino acids long. The V gene's germline CDR1 is ENHRY and CDR2 SYGVKD. V was shortened by 0 bases and J by 5 bases, with 14 bases between the two germline ends. Aged roughly 6 to 95, donors were systemically healthy Caucasians from Russia. The receptor was isolated from a man in his fifties or sixties in good health. The source material was blood. The gene calls are TRBV10-3 and TRBJ2-1; D may be TRBD1 or TRBD2 (5 bases each). The CDR3 DNA is TGTGCCATCAGTGAGTCGTGGGAGATAGGGGACAATGAGCAGTTCTTC. It codes for CAISESWEIGDNEQFF.